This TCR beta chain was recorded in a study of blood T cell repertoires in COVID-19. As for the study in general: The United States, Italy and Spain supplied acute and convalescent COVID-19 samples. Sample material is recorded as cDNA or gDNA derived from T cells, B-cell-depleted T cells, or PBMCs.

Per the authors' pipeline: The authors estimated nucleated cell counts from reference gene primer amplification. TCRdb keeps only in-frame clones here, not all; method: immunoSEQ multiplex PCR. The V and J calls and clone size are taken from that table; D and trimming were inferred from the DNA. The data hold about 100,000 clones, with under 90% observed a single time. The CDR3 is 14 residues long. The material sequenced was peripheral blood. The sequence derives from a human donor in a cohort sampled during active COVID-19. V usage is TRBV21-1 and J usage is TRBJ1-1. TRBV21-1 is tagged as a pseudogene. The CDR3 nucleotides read TGTGCCAGCAGCACCGCAGGGAGGGGGGCTGAAGCTTTCTTT. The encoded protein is CASSTAGRGAEAFF.